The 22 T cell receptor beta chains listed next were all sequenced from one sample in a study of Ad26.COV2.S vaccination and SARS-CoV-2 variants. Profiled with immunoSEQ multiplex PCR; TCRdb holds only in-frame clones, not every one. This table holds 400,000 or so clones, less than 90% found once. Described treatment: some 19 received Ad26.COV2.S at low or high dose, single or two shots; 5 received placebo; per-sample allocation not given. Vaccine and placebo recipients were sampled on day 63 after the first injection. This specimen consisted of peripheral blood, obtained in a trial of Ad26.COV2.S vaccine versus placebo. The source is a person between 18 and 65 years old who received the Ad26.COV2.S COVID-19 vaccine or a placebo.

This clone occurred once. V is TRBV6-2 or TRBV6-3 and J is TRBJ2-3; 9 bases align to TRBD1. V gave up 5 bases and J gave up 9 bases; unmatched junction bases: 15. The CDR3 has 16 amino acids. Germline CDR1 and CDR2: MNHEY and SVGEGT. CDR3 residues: CASSRGQGNRAPTQYF. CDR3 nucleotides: TGTGCCAGCAGTCGCGGACAGGGGAACCGTGCGCCGACGCAGTATTTT.

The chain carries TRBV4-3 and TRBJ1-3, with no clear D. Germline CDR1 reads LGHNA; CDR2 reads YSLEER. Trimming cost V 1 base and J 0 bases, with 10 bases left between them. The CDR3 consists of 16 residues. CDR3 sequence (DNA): TGCGCCAGCAGCCAAGGGACGGGTAGCTCTGGAAACACCATATATTTT. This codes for CASSQGTGSSGNTIYF.

CDR3 amino acids: CASSKRTAYSGNTIYF. CDR3 nucleotides: TGTGCCAGTAGTAAAAGGACAGCATACTCTGGAAACACCATATATTTT. The chain employs TRBV19 and TRBJ1-3, with a possible D match to TRBD1 (6 bases). The length of the CDR3 is 16 residues. The germline V and J ends were trimmed by 4 bases and 0 bases, with 13 bases remaining between them. Germline assignment: CDR1 LNHDA and CDR2 SQIVND (reference sequence).

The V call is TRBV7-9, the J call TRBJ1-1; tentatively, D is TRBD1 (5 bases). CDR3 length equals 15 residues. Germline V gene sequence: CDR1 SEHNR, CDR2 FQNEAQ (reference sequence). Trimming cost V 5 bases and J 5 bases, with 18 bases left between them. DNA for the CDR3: TGTGCCAGCAGCCTCTCTGGGGGGATTTGGACTGAAGCTTTCTTT. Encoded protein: CASSLSGGIWTEAFF.

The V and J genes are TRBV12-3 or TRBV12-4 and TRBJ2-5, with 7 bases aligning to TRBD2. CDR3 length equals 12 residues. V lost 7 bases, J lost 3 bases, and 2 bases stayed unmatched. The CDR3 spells CASNRGEETQYF. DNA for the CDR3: TGTGCCAGCAACCGGGGGGAAGAGACCCAGTACTTC.

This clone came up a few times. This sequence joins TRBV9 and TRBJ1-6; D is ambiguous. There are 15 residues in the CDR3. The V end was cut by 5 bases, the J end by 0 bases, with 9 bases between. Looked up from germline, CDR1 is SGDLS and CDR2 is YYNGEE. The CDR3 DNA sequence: TGTGCCAGCAGTCTCTTAGCCTCCTATAATTCACCCCTCCACTTT. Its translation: CASSLLASYNSPLHF.

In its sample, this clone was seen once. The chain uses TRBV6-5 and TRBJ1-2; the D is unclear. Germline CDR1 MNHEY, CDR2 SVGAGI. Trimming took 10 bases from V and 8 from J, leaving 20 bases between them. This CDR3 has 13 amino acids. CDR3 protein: CATQIPGHRGYTF. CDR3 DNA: TGTGCCACCCAAATTCCAGGCCATCGCGGCTACACCTTC.

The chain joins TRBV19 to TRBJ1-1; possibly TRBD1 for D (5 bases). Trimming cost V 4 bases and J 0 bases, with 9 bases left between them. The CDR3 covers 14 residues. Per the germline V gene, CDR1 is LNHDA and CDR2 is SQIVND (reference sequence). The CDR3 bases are TGTGCCAGTAGTACGGGACGGCTGAACACTGAAGCTTTCTTT. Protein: CASSTGRLNTEAFF. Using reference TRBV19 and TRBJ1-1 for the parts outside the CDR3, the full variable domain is DGGITQSPKYLFRKEGQNVTLSCEQNLNHDAMYWYRQDPGQGLRLIYYSQIVNDFQKGDIAEGYSVSREKKESFPLTVTSAQKNPTAFYLCASSTGRLNTEAFFGQGTRLTVV.

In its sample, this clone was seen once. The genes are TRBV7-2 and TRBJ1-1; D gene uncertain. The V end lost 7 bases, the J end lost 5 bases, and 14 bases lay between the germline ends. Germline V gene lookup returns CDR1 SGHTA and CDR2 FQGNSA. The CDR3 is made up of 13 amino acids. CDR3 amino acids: CASTSPSGTEAFF. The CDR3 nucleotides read TGTGCCAGCACCTCTCCGTCCGGGACTGAAGCTTTCTTT.

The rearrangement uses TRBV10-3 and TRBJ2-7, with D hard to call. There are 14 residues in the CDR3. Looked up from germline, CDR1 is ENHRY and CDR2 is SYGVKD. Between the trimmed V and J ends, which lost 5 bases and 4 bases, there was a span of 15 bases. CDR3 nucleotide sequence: TGTGCCATCAGTAATACAAAACAAGGTTACGAGCAGTACTTC. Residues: CAISNTKQGYEQYF.

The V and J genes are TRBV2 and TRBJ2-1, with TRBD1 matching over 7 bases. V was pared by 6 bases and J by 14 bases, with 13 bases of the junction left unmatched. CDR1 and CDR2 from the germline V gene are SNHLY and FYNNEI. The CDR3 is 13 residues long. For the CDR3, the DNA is TGTGCCAGCAGACGGACAGGTAACCCCACCGAGTTCTTC. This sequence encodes CASRRTGNPTEFF.

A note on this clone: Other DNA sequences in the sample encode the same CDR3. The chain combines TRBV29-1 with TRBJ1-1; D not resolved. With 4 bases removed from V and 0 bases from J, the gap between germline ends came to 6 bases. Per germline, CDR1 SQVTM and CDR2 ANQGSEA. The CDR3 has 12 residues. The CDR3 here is CSVGSLNTEAFF. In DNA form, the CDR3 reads TGCAGCGTTGGGAGCTTGAACACTGAAGCTTTCTTT.

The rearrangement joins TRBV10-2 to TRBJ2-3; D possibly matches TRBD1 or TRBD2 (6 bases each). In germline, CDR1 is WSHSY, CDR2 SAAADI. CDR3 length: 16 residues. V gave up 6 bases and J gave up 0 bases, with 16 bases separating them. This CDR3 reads CASRAFWGASTDTQYF. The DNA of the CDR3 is TGCGCCAGCAGGGCCTTTTGGGGGGCCAGCACAGATACGCAGTATTTT.

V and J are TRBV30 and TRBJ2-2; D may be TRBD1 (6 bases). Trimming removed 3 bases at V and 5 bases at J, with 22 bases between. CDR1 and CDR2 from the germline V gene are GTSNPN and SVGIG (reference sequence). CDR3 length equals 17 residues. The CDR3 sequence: CAWRETGPWLYTGELFF. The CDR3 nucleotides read TGTGCCTGGAGGGAGACAGGCCCTTGGCTCTATACCGGGGAGCTGTTTTTT.

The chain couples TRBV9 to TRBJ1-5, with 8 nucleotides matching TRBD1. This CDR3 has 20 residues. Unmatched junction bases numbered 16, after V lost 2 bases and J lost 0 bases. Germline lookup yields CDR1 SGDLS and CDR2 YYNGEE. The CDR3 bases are TGTGCCAGCAGCGTTACCGGGACAGGACTCCTACTCTATAGCAATCAGCCCCAGCATTTT. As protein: CASSVTGTGLLLYSNQPQHF.

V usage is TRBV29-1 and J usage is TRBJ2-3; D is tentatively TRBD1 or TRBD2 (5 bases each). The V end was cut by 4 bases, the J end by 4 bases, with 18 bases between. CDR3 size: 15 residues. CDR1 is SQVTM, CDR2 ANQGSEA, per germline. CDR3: CSVGGWGSGPDTQYF. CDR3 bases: TGCAGCGTTGGGGGCTGGGGGTCCGGTCCAGATACGCAGTATTTT.

CDR3 protein: CASSPRLGRVAFF. The CDR3 nucleotides read TGTGCCAGCAGTCCCCGACTTGGGCGGGTGGCTTTCTTT. The genes are TRBV12-3 or TRBV12-4 and TRBJ1-1; D is ambiguous. V lost 5 bases to trimming and J lost 11 bases, with 18 bases between them. The CDR3 sequence is 13 residues long.

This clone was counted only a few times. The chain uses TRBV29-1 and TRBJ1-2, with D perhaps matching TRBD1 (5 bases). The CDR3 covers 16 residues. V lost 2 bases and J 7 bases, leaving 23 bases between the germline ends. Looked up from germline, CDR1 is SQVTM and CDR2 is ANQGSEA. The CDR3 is CSVEPPPGRGGGGYTF. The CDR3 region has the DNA TGCAGCGTTGAACCCCCCCCGGGGAGGGGAGGAGGTGGCTACACCTTC.

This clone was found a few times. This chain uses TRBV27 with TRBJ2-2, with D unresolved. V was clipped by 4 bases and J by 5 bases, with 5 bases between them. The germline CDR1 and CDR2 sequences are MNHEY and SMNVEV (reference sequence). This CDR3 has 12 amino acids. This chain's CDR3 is CASSSVTGELFF. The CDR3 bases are TGTGCCAGCAGTTCAGTAACCGGGGAGCTGTTTTTT.

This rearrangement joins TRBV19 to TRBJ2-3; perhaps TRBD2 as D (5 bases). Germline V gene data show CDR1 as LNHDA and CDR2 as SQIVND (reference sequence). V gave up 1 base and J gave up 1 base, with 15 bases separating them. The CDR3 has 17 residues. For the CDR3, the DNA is TGTGCCAGTAGTATAGGCCGGCAGAGGGCGCGCACAGATACGCAGTATTTT. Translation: CASSIGRQRARTDTQYF.

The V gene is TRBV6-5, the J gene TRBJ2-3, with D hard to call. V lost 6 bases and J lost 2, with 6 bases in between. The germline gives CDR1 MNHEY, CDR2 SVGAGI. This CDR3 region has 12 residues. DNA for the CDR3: TGTGCCAGCAGGCAACACACAGATACGCAGTATTTT. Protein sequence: CASRQHTDTQYF.

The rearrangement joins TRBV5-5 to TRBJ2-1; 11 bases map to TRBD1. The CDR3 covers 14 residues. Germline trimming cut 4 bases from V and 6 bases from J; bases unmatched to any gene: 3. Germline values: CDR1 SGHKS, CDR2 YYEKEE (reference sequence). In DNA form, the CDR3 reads TGTGCCAGCAGCCTGGGACAGGGGGGCAATGAGCAGTTCTTC. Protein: CASSLGQGGNEQFF.